The clone carrying this T cell receptor beta chain has a count of ten or more. This entry belongs to a study of blood T cell repertoires in COVID-19. About the study: The study drew acute and convalescent COVID-19 samples from the United States, Italy and Spain. From T cells, B-cell-depleted T cells, or PBMCs came the material, which was cDNA or gDNA.

The V segment lost 5 bases and the J segment 2 bases; nucleotides outside the gene matches: 5. CDR3 size: 15 residues. Germline loops: CDR1 SEHNR, CDR2 FQNEAQ (reference sequence). In the original analysis: From reference gene primer amplification, estimates of nucleated cell counts were derived. Assay used: immunoSEQ multiplex PCR; TCRdb lists only in-frame clones, some missing. V, J and clone size were drawn from that table, and D and trimming were deduced from the DNA. The table lists 200,000 to 300,000 clones, about 83% of them singletons. The sample consisted of peripheral blood. This clonotype was sampled from a human donor in a cohort sampled during active COVID-19. The chain couples TRBV7-9 to TRBJ1-3, with 8 bases fitting TRBD1. The DNA for the CDR3 is TGTGCCAGCAGCCCCGACAGGGGTGCTGGAAACACCATATATTTT. Amino acids: CASSPDRGAGNTIYF.